What follows is one T cell receptor beta chain and its context. This sample was taken from a study of cytomegalovirus exposure and HLA in healthy donors. Researchers ran the PCR with 60 Vbeta and 13 Jbeta primers. The protocol was immunoSEQ multiplex PCR, while the TCRdb copy is restricted to in-frame clones and leaves out a portion. The table lists some 140,000 clones, 79% of them singletons. The V end lost 9 bases, the J end lost 0 bases, and 11 bases lay between the germline ends. The CDR3 sequence is 13 residues long. Per germline, CDR1 SNHLY and CDR2 FYNNEI. The genes are TRBV2 and TRBJ1-1; TRBD1 is a possible D gene (5 bases). The sequencing sample was made of PBMCs. This TCR came from a male donor in good health and CMV-seronegative. CDR3 DNA: TGTGCCAGGAGTAGGGGTATGAACACTGAAGCTTTCTTT. Amino acids: CARSRGMNTEAFF.